These T cell receptor beta chains were read from a single sample in a study of Ad26.COV2.S vaccination and SARS-CoV-2 variants. TCRdb's copy holds only in-frame clones and misses some; the assay was immunoSEQ multiplex PCR. The sample contains around 400,000 clones, about 93% of which appear only once. The material sequenced was peripheral blood, taken in a trial of Ad26.COV2.S vaccine versus placebo. The receptors originated from a person between 18 and 65 years old who received the Ad26.COV2.S COVID-19 vaccine or a placebo. Each CDR3 is given with its conserved first and last residue. Fields, in order: clone size, J gene, V gene, CDR3 protein. Size is stated for part of the rows, as once, few or many counts, or as a class when the clone is expanded.

clone_size: .
j_call: TRBJ1-1
v_call: TRBV20-1
cdr3_aa: CSANRRTEAFF

clone_size: .
j_call: TRBJ1-1
v_call: TRBV7-2
cdr3_aa: CASSLWGQNTEAFF

clone_size: once
j_call: TRBJ2-3
v_call: TRBV3-1/TRBV3-2
cdr3_aa: CASSEDRLLSTDTQYF

clone_size: .
j_call: TRBJ2-3
v_call: TRBV11-2
cdr3_aa: CASSSTSGQGLSDTQYF

clone_size: .
j_call: TRBJ2-1
v_call: TRBV20-1
cdr3_aa: CSASGTSGNENEQFF

clone_size: .
j_call: TRBJ1-2
v_call: TRBV28
cdr3_aa: CASSYGIGGDAF

clone_size: .
j_call: TRBJ2-7
v_call: TRBV19
cdr3_aa: CASSNLDTGGAEQYF

clone_size: .
j_call: TRBJ2-7
v_call: TRBV11-2
cdr3_aa: CASSRDRTTYEQYF

clone_size: few
j_call: TRBJ2-7
v_call: TRBV28
cdr3_aa: CASSPGTSGSYEQYF

clone_size: .
j_call: TRBJ2-1
v_call: TRBV2
cdr3_aa: CASSGQYNEQFF

clone_size: .
j_call: TRBJ2-1
v_call: TRBV9
cdr3_aa: CASSVGIGSINNEQFF

clone_size: .
j_call: TRBJ2-7
v_call: TRBV6-2/TRBV6-3
cdr3_aa: CASSYSRSWEVGQGDAYEQYF

clone_size: .
j_call: TRBJ2-1
v_call: TRBV28
cdr3_aa: CASSFYRGTRNEQFF

clone_size: .
j_call: TRBJ2-7
v_call: TRBV5-6
cdr3_aa: CASSPPKAQANIYEQYF

clone_size: few
j_call: TRBJ1-1
v_call: TRBV4-2
cdr3_aa: CASSQVEQGAFF

clone_size: once
j_call: TRBJ2-3
v_call: TRBV4-3
cdr3_aa: CASSQDLGPSSTDTQYF

clone_size: .
j_call: TRBJ1-1
v_call: TRBV5-6
cdr3_aa: CASSSGQLVNTEAFF

clone_size: .
j_call: TRBJ2-1
v_call: TRBV3-1/TRBV3-2
cdr3_aa: CASSPLAGGNLEQFF

clone_size: .
j_call: TRBJ1-1
v_call: TRBV4-3
cdr3_aa: CASSPLRGTEAFF

clone_size: .
j_call: TRBJ2-1
v_call: TRBV4-1
cdr3_aa: CASSRTGTPSYNEQFF

clone_size: .
j_call: TRBJ2-2
v_call: TRBV2
cdr3_aa: CASRGWETGELFF

clone_size: .
j_call: TRBJ1-2
v_call: TRBV6-6
cdr3_aa: CASSGGSEGLYGYTF

clone_size: .
j_call: TRBJ1-2
v_call: TRBV10-3
cdr3_aa: CAISGFEKLGSGYTF

clone_size: .
j_call: TRBJ2-5
v_call: TRBV19
cdr3_aa: CASSFRLAGGPEETQYF

clone_size: .
j_call: TRBJ2-1
v_call: TRBV6-5
cdr3_aa: CASLIAGGYYNEQFF

clone_size: .
j_call: TRBJ2-1
v_call: TRBV7-3
cdr3_aa: CASSPTSGGYNEQFF

clone_size: .
j_call: TRBJ1-1
v_call: TRBV20-1
cdr3_aa: CSASHDLVAFF

clone_size: few
j_call: TRBJ1-2
v_call: TRBV4-1
cdr3_aa: CASSQVGSLYTF